The T cell receptor beta chain described here comes from a study of T-cell reconstitution after alpha-beta-depleted transplantation in children. General study results and limits: TCRbeta diversity was high at day 60 in some patients (a result of surviving recipient T cells and thymic progenitors). Reportedly, only several hundred clones from non-depleted graft cells drove alpha-beta T-cell counts at about two months. By one year post-transplant, T-cell counts and diversity largely arose from T cells that were newly produced.

Preparation of the TCRbeta library involved a method that used unique molecular identifiers. Each CDR3 protein gets one entry after TCRdb re-called the PCR reads with MiXCR. The data show just over 200,000 distinct CDR3 sequences, with approximately 8.4% seen just once and roughly a third held by the top ten. A word on this clonotype: Its cognate antigen is unknown.

The germline V gene encodes CDR1 SGHRS and CDR2 YFSETQ. The CDR3 has 16 residues. Trimming pared 5 bases from V and 0 bases from J, leaving 12 bases between. This sample comprised PBMCs, mostly from graft donor cells, obtained 360 days after TCRalphabeta/CD19-depleted stem cell transplant. The origin of this receptor is a male patient between 2 and 10 years old who had a stem cell transplant for acute myeloid leukemia, so the T cells may come from the graft donor. This rearrangement joins TRBV5-1 to TRBJ2-6; D not certain. CDR3 protein: CASRTLSSSGANVLTF. The CDR3 DNA sequence: TGCGCCAGCAGGACGTTGAGCTCCTCTGGGGCCAACGTCCTGACTTTC.